Shown below are 17 T cell receptor beta chains from a single sample sequenced in a study of graft-versus-host responses after intestinal transplantation. Profiling relied on immunoSEQ multiplex PCR, and the TCRdb table lists in-frame clones only, not all of them. The sample shows around 95,000 clones, about 88% of them seen only once. Their cognate antigens are unknown. The specimen comprised unstimulated CD4+ T cells sorted from spleen or lymph node cells, sampled before transplant. These receptors were collected from a human donor who was the organ donor for an intestinal transplant.

This clone came up a few times. J is TRBJ1-2 and V is TRBV10-3; TRBD1 matches at 7 bases. V was clipped by 9 bases and J by 3 bases; unmatched bases: 4. The CDR3 is 12 amino acids. The germline CDR1 and CDR2 sequences are ENHRY and SYGVKD. The CDR3 coding sequence is TGTGCCATTGCCGGGACAGACTATGGCTACACCTTC. Protein product: CAIAGTDYGYTF.

The chain links TRBV19 to TRBJ1-5, with D hard to call. The germline CDR1 and CDR2 sequences are LNHDA and SQIVND (reference sequence). The CDR3 contains 18 residues. Trimming shortened V by 7 bases and J by 0 bases, and 22 bases separated the two germline ends. In nucleotides, the CDR3 is TGTGCCAGTAACCCTCCGGGAGCCGAATACTATAGCAATCAGCCCCAGCATTTT. It encodes CASNPPGAEYYSNQPQHF. The complete variable domain, with remaining parts taken from reference TRBV19 and TRBJ1-5, reads DGGITQSPKYLFRKEGQNVTLSCEQNLNHDAMYWYRQDPGQGLRLIYYSQIVNDFQKGDIAEGYSVSREKKESFPLTVTSAQKNPTAFYLCASNPPGAEYYSNQPQHFGDGTRLSIL.

V is TRBV28 and J is TRBJ2-5, with D perhaps matching TRBD1 (6 bases). The V end was cut by 6 bases, the J end by 2 bases, with 19 bases between. The CDR3 runs to 16 residues. The germline CDR1 and CDR2 sequences are MDHEN and SYDVKM. CDR3 coding DNA: TGTGCCAGCAGCACAAACAGGGACCGGGGACAAGAGACCCAGTACTTC. Residues: CASSTNRDRGQETQYF.

The rearrangement uses TRBV5-1 and TRBJ1-1, with a weak D call TRBD1 (6 bases). V lost 0 bases, J lost 5 bases, and 14 bases lay in between. CDR1 and CDR2 (germline): SGHRS, YFSETQ. This CDR3 has 15 amino acids. CDR3 DNA sequence: TGCGCCAGCAGCTTGGAATCGGGGGCGAGGACTGAAGCTTTCTTT. This sequence encodes CASSLESGARTEAFF. Full variable domain (rest looked up from reference TRBV5-1 and TRBJ1-1): KAGVTQTPRYLIKTRGQQVTLSCSPISGHRSVSWYQQTPGQGLQFLFEYFSETQRNKGNFPGRFSGRQFSNSRSEMNVSTLELGDSALYLCASSLESGARTEAFFGQGTRLTVV.

The J gene is TRBJ1-3, the V gene TRBV2, with 7 bases identical to TRBD1. This CDR3 is built from 14 residues. CDR1 and CDR2 (germline): SNHLY, FYNNEI. V shed 5 bases and J 2 bases; nucleotides not matched to a gene: 3. CDR3 nucleotide sequence: TGTGCCAGCAGTAGACAGGGTCCTGGAAACACCATATATTTT. It is translated as CASSRQGPGNTIYF.

This clone was detected a few times. The chain combines TRBV6-1 with TRBJ1-2, with D maybe TRBD1 (5 bases). Trimming left V 8 bases short and J 1 base short, with 14 bases between. The CDR3 extends over 14 amino acids. Germline V CDR1 and CDR2: MNHNS, SASEGT. CDR3: CASDRDGFNYGYTF. The CDR3 DNA reads as TGTGCCAGCGATCGGGACGGTTTTAACTATGGCTACACCTTC.

The rearrangement uses TRBV19 and TRBJ1-1; no clear D. Between the trimmed V and J ends, which lost 6 bases and 1 base, there was a span of 9 bases. CDR1 and CDR2 (germline): LNHDA, SQIVND (reference sequence). This CDR3 is 13 amino acids long. Here the CDR3 DNA reads TGTGCCAGTAGAGGACTTGGGAACACTGAAGCTTTCTTT. This codes for CASRGLGNTEAFF.

The chain employs TRBV5-4 and TRBJ1-6; D not certain. V was shortened by 2 bases and J by 0 bases, with 12 bases between the two germline ends. The CDR3 contains 17 residues. CDR1 and CDR2 (germline): SGHNT, YYREEE (reference sequence). The CDR3 bases are TGTGCCAGCAGCTTTGGGTTCCAGAGCTCCTATAATTCACCCCTCCACTTT. Amino acids: CASSFGFQSSYNSPLHF.

The gene calls are TRBV5-6 and TRBJ1-1, with D unclear. This CDR3 spans 14 amino acids. The V gene lost 0 bases and the J gene lost 3 bases, with 9 bases spanning the gap. From germline, CDR1 is SGHDT and CDR2 YYEEEE. CDR3 protein: CASSLADPYTEAFF. In DNA, the CDR3 is TGTGCCAGCAGCTTGGCCGATCCTTACACTGAAGCTTTCTTT.

The chain combines TRBV19 with TRBJ1-5, with D possibly matching TRBD1 (5 bases). Germline V gene data show CDR1 as LNHDA and CDR2 as SQIVND (reference sequence). The CDR3 covers 17 residues. Trimming removed 7 bases at V and 0 bases at J, with 19 bases between. CDR3: CASNAMWGIVSNQPQHF. CDR3 DNA sequence: TGTGCCAGTAATGCAATGTGGGGGATCGTTAGCAATCAGCCCCAGCATTTT.

The J gene is TRBJ1-2, the V gene TRBV5-1, with 10 bases identical to TRBD1. The CDR3 has 16 residues. The ends lost 5 bases at V and 6 bases at J; junction bases unmatched: 13. Looked up from germline, CDR1 is SGHRS and CDR2 is YFSETQ. The CDR3, as DNA: TGCGCCAGCAGGCATGACTTCCGGGACAGGGGCCATGGCTACACCTTC. Amino acids: CASRHDFRDRGHGYTF.

The J gene is TRBJ2-2, the V gene TRBV18, with TRBD2 as a possible D gene (6 bases). CDR1 and CDR2 (germline): KGHSH, LQKENI. V was cut by 2 bases and J by 4 bases, with 11 bases left in between. This CDR3 spans 15 amino acids. The CDR3 DNA follows: TGTGCCAGCTCACCAGCGGGGCCCGCCACCGGGGAGCTGTTTTTT. This codes for CASSPAGPATGELFF.

The chain recombines TRBV7-3 with TRBJ1-1; 9 bases align to TRBD1. CDR3 length: 16 amino acids. From germline, CDR1 is SGHTA and CDR2 FQGTGA. The V gene end was trimmed by 5 bases and the J gene end by 5 bases; junction bases not matched to a gene: 12. The CDR3 DNA reads TGTGCCAGCAGCCCAACCTCGGACAGGGGAGTAACTGAAGCTTTCTTT. Translation: CASSPTSDRGVTEAFF.

V is TRBV6-1 and J is TRBJ1-6; maybe TRBD1 (6 bases). There are 16 residues in the CDR3. CDR1 and CDR2 (germline): MNHNS, SASEGT. The V end was cut by 6 bases, the J end by 0 bases, with 12 bases between. In DNA form, the CDR3 reads TGTGCCAGCAGGGAACAGGGAGGCTCCTATAATTCACCCCTCCACTTT. As protein: CASREQGGSYNSPLHF.

The chain joins TRBV5-1 to TRBJ1-3; D is undetermined. Germline V gives CDR1 SGHRS, CDR2 YFSETQ. This CDR3 contains 15 residues. Deletions cut 4 bases from V and 0 bases from J, with 11 bases between. The CDR3: CASSPQSFSGNTIYF. CDR3 in DNA: TGCGCCAGCAGCCCTCAGTCGTTCTCTGGAAACACCATATATTTT. Complete variable domain (other parts from reference TRBV5-1 and TRBJ1-3): KAGVTQTPRYLIKTRGQQVTLSCSPISGHRSVSWYQQTPGQGLQFLFEYFSETQRNKGNFPGRFSGRQFSNSRSEMNVSTLELGDSALYLCASSPQSFSGNTIYFGEGSWLTVV.

J is TRBJ2-2 and V is TRBV5-1; 8 bases line up with TRBD1. The CDR3 is 16 residues long. V shed 0 bases, J shed 1 base, and the junction held 2 bases outside the gene matches. Germline lookup yields CDR1 SGHRS and CDR2 YFSETQ. The CDR3 sequence: CASSLGQGRNTGELFF. DNA of the CDR3: TGCGCCAGCAGCTTGGGACAGGGGAGGAACACCGGGGAGCTGTTTTTT.

The V and J genes are TRBV27 and TRBJ2-4; 10 nucleotides match TRBD2. This CDR3 is 19 amino acids long. Per the germline V gene, CDR1 is MNHEY and CDR2 is SMNVEV (reference sequence). The V segment lost 3 bases and the J segment 4 bases; nucleotides outside the gene matches: 15. The CDR3 sequence: CASSFTRGVAGGRKNIQYF. In DNA form, the CDR3 reads TGTGCCAGCAGTTTCACGCGGGGGGTAGCGGGGGGCCGAAAAAACATTCAGTACTTC.